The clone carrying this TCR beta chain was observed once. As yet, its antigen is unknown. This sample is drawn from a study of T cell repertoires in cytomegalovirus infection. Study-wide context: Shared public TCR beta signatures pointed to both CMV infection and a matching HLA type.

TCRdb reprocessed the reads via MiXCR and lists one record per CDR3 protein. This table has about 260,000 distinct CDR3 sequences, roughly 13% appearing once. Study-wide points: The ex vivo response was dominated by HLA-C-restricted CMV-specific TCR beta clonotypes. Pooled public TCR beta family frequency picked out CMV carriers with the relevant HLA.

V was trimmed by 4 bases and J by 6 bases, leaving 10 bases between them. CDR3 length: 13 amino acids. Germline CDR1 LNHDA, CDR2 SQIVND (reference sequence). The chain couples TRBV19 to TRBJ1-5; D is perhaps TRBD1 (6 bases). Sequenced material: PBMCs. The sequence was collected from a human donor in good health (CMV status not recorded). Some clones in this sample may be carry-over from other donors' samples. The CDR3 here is CASSSTGFQPQHF. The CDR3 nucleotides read TGTGCCAGTAGTAGTACAGGGTTTCAGCCCCAGCATTTT.